This T cell receptor (beta chain) was recorded in a study of blood T cell repertoires in COVID-19. On the study more broadly: Sources were T cells, B-cell-depleted T cells, or PBMCs; the material itself was cDNA or gDNA.

In the authors' methods: Cell counts per sample came from amplifying reference gene primers. Here immunoSEQ multiplex PCR was the method, and the copy in TCRdb shows in-frame clones only, minus some. The V and J calls and clone size come from that table; D and trimming were worked out from the DNA. The profile shows approximately 70,000 clones, about 90% of them singletons. V was trimmed by 4 bases and J by 8 bases, leaving 15 bases between them. Germline CDR1 reads LGHNA; CDR2 reads YSLEER. The CDR3 totals 14 residues. The chain links TRBV4-3 to TRBJ2-1, with D maybe TRBD1 (5 bases). The material sequenced was peripheral blood. This clonotype was sampled from a woman between 45 and 60 years old with COVID-19, enrolled during active disease. CDR3 DNA sequence: TGCGCCAGCAGCCCAGGGAAGTGGGCCGATGAGCAGTTCTTC. Translated, it gives CASSPGKWADEQFF.